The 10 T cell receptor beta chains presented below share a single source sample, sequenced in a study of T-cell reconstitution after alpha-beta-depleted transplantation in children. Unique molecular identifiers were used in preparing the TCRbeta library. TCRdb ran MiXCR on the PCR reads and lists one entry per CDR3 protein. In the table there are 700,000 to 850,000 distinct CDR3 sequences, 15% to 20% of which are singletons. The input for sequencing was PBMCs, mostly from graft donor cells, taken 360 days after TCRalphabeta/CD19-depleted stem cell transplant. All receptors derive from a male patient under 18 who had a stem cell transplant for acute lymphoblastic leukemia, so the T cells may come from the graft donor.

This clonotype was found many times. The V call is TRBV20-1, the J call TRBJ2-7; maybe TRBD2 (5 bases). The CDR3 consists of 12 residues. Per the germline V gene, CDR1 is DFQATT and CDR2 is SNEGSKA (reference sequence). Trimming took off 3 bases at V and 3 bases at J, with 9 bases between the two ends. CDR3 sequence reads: CSASGISYEQYF. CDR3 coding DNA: TGCAGTGCTAGCGGGATTAGCTACGAGCAGTACTTC.

CDR3 nucleotide sequence: TGTGCCACCCCGGACAGTTACAATGAGCAGTTCTTC. Its protein is CATPDSYNEQFF. The rearrangement joins TRBV7-9 to TRBJ2-1, with a tentative D call TRBD1 (6 bases). The germline V gene has CDR1 SEHNR and CDR2 FQNEAQ (reference sequence). The CDR3 runs 12 residues. With 10 bases removed from V and 4 bases from J, the gap between germline ends came to 11 bases.

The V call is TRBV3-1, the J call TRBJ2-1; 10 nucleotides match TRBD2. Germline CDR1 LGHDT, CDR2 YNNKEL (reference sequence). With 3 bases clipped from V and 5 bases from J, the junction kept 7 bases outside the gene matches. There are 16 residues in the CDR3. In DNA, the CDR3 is TGTGCCAGCAGCCAGGGACTAGCGCGAGGGAACAATGAGCAGTTCTTC. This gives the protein CASSQGLARGNNEQFF.

The CDR3 here is CSGLGDGNQPQHF. The CDR3 nucleotides read TGCAGTGGGCTAGGAGACGGCAATCAGCCCCAGCATTTT. The J gene is TRBJ1-5, the V gene TRBV20-1; D uncertain. Trimming left V 7 bases short and J 2 bases short, with 12 bases between. The CDR3 runs to 13 residues. CDR1 and CDR2 (germline): DFQATT, SNEGSKA (reference sequence).

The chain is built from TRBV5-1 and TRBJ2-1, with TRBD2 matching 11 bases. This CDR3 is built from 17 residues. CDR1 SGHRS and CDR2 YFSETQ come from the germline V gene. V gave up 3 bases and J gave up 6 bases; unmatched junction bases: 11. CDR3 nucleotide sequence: TGCGCCAGCAGCTCCGCTATGTTAGGGACTAGCGGCAATGAGCAGTTCTTC. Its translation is CASSSAMLGTSGNEQFF.

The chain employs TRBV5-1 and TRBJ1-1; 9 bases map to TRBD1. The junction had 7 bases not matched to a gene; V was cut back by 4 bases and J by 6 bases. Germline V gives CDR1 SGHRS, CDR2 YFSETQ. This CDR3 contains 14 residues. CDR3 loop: CASSPGQGAAEAFF. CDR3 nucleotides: TGCGCCAGCAGCCCGGGACAGGGAGCGGCTGAAGCTTTCTTT.

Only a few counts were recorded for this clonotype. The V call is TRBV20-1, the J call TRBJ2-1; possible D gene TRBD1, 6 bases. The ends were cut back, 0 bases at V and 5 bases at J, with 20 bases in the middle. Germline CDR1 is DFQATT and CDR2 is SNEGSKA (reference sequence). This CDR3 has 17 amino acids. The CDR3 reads CSARDQIGTKGHNEQFF. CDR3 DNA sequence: TGCAGTGCTAGAGATCAGATTGGGACAAAGGGCCACAATGAGCAGTTCTTC.

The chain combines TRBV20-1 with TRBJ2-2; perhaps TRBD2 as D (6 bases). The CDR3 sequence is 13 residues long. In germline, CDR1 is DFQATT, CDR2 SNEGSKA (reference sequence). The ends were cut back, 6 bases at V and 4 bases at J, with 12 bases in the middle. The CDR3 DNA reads TGCAGTGCGCTCGCGGGGACCACCGGGGAGCTGTTTTTT. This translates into CSALAGTTGELFF.

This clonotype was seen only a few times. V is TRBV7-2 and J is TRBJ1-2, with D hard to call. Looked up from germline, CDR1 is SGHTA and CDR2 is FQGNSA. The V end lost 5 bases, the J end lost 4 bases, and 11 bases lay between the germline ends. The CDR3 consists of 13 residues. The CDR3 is CASSPSIGYGYTF. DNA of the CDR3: TGTGCCAGCAGCCCCAGTATTGGCTATGGCTACACCTTC.

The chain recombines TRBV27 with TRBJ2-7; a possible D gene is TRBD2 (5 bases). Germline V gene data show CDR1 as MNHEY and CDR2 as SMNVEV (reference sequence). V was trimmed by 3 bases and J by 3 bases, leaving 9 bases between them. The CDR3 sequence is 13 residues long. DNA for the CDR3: TGTGCCAGCAGTTTGAGGGCTTTCTACGAGCAGTACTTC. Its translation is CASSLRAFYEQYF.